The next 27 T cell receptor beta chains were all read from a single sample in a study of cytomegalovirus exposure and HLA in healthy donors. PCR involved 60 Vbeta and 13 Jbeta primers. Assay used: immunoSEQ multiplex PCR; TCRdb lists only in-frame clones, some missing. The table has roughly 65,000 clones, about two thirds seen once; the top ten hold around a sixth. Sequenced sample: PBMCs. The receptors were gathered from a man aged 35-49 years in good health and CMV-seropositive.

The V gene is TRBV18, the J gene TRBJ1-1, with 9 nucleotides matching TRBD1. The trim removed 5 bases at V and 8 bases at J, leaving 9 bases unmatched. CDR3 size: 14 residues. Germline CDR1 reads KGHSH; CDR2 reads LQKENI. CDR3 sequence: CASSRDREEREAFF. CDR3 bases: TGTGCCAGCTCAAGGGACAGGGAGGAGAGGGAAGCTTTCTTT.

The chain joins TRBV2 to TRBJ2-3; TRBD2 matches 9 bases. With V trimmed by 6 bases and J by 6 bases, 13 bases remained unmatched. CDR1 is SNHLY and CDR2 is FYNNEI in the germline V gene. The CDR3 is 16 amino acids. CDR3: CASRERSGSTADTQYF. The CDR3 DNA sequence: TGTGCCAGCAGGGAGCGTAGCGGGAGTACAGCGGATACGCAGTATTTT.

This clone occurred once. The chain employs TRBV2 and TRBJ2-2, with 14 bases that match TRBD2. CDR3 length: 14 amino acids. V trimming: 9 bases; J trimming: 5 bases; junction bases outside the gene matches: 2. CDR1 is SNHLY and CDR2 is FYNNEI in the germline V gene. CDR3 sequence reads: CASGTSGRTGELFF. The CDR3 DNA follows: TGTGCCAGTGGGACTAGCGGGAGAACCGGGGAGCTGTTTTTT.

For the CDR3, the DNA is TGCGCCAGCAGTGAGTCGAAGGGGGACAGAAACTACAATGAGCAGTTCTTC. Its translation: CASSESKGDRNYNEQFF. V usage is TRBV10-1 and J usage is TRBJ2-1, with 7 positions matching TRBD1. The CDR3 totals 17 residues. The ends lost 0 bases at V and 3 bases at J; junction bases unmatched: 8. In germline, CDR1 is WNHNN, CDR2 SYGVQD (reference sequence).

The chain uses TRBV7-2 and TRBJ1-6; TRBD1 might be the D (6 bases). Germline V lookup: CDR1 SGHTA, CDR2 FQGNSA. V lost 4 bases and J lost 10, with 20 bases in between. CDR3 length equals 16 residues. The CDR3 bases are TGTGCCAGCAGCTCCAACTCTCAGGGGTTTCGCTCACCCCTCCACTTT. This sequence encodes CASSSNSQGFRSPLHF.

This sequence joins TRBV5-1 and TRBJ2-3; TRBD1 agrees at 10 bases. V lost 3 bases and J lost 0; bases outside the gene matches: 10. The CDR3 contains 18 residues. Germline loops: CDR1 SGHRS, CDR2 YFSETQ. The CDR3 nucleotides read TGCGCCAGCAGCTCCCCACGACCGGGACAGGGGAGCACAGATACGCAGTATTTT. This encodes CASSSPRPGQGSTDTQYF.

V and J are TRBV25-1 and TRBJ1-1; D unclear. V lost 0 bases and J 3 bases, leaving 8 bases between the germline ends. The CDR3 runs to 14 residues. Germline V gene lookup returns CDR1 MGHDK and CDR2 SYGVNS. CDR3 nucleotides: TGTGCCAGCAGTGAATACAGGTCCGACACTGAAGCTTTCTTT. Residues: CASSEYRSDTEAFF.

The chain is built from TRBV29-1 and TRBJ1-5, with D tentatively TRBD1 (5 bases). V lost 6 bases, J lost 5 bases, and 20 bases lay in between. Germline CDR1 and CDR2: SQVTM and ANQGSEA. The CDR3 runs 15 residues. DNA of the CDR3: TGCAGCGTGGGGGAAAGGGGAGGGCCACATCAGCCCCAGCATTTT. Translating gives CSVGERGGPHQPQHF.

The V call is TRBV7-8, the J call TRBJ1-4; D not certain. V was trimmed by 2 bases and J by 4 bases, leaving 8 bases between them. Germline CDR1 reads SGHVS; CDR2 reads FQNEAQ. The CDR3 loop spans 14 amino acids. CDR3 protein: CASSLNSFNEKLFF. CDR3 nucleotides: TGTGCCAGCAGCTTAAATAGCTTTAATGAAAAACTGTTTTTT.

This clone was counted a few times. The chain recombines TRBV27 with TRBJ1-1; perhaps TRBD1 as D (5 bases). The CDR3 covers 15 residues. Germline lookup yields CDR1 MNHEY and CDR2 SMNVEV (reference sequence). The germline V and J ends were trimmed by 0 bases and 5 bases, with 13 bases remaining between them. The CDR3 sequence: CASSLSRGGRTEAFF. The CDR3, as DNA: TGTGCCAGCAGTTTATCCCGGGGGGGACGGACTGAAGCTTTCTTT.

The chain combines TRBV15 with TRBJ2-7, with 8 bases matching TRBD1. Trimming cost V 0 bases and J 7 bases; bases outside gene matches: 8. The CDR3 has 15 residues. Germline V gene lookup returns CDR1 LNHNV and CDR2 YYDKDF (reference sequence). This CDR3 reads CATSRDLDRGKEQYF. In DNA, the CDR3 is TGTGCCACCAGCAGAGACCTAGACAGGGGAAAAGAGCAGTACTTC. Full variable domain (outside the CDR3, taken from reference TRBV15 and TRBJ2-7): DAMVIQNPRYQVTQFGKPVTLSCSQTLNHNVMYWYQQKSSQAPKLLFHYYDKDFNNEADTPDNFQSRRPNTSFCFLDIRSPGLGDTAMYLCATSRDLDRGKEQYFGPGTRLTVT.

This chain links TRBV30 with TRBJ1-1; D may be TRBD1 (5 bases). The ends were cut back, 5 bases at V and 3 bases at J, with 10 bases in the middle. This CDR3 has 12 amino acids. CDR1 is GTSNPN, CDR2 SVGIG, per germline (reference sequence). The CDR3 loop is CAWATGHTEAFF. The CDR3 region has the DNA TGTGCCTGGGCAACAGGTCACACTGAAGCTTTCTTT.

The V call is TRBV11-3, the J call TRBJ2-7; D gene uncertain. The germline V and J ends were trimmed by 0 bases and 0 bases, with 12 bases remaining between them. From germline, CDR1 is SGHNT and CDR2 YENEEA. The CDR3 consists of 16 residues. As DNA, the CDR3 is TGTGCCAGCAGCTTAGATAGGAGCCCCTACTCCTACGAGCAGTACTTC. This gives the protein CASSLDRSPYSYEQYF.

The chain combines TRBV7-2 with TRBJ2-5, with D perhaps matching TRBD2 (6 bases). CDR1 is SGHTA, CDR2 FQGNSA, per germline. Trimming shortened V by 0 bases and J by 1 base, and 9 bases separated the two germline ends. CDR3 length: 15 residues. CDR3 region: CASSLARGSQETQYF. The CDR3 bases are TGTGCCAGCAGCTTAGCTCGGGGGAGCCAAGAGACCCAGTACTTC.

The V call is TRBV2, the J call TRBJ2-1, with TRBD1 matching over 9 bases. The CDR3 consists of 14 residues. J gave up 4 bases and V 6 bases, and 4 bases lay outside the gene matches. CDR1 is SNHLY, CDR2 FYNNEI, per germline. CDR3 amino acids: CASRGQGGYNEQFF. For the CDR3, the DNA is TGTGCCAGCAGGGGACAGGGTGGGTACAATGAGCAGTTCTTC.

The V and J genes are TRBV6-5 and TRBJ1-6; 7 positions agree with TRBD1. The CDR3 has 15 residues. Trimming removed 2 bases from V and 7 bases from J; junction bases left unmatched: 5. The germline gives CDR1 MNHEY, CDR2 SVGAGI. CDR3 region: CASSYGQALNSPLHF. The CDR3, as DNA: TGTGCCAGCAGTTACGGACAGGCATTAAATTCACCCCTCCACTTT.

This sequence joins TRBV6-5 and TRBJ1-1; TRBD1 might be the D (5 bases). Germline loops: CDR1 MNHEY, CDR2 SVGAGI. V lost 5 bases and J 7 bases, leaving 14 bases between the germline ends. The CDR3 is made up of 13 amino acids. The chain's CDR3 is CASSRQNYLEAFF. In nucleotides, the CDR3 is TGTGCCAGCAGTAGACAGAACTACCTTGAAGCTTTCTTT.

The CDR3: CASSQGGMGRAAGELFF. Here the CDR3 DNA reads TGCGCCAGCAGCCAAGGGGGGATGGGGAGGGCCGCCGGGGAGCTGTTTTTT. The V call is TRBV4-1, the J call TRBJ2-2; 7 bases align to TRBD2. The CDR3 totals 17 residues. Germline CDR1 and CDR2: MGHRA and YSYEKL. J lost 6 bases, V lost 1 base, and 11 bases had no gene match.

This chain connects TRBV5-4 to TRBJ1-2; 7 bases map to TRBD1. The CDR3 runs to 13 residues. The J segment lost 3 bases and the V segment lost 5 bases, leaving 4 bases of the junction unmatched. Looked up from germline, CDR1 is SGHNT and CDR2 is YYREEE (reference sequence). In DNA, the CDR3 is TGTGCCAGCAGTCCGGACAGGTACTATGGCTACACCTTC. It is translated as CASSPDRYYGYTF.

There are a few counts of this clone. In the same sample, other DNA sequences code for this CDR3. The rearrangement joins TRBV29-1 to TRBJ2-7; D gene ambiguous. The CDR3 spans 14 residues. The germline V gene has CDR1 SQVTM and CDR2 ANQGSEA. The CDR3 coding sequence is TGCAGTGTTTACAAGCAGAAGGCGGCCTACGAGCAGTACTTC. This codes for CSVYKQKAAYEQYF.

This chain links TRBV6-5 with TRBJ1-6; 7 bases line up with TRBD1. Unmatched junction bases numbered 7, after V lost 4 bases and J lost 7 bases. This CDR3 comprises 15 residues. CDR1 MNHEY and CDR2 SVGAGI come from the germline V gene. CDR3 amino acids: CASSFYRGRNSPLHF. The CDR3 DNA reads TGTGCCAGCAGTTTCTACAGGGGAAGGAATTCACCCCTCCACTTT.

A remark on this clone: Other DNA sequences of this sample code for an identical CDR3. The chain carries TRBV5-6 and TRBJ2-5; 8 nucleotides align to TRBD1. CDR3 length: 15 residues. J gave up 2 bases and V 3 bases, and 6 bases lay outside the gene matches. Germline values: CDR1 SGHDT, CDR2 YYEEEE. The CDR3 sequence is CASSSTGTGQETQYF. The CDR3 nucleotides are TGTGCCAGCAGCTCCACAGGGACAGGACAAGAGACCCAGTACTTC.

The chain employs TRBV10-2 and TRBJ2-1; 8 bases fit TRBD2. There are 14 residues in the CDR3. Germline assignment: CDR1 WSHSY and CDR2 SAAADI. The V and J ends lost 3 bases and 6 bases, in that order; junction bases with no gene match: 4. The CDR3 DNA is TGCGCCAGCAGTGACCCTGGGACTAGCAATGAGCAGTTCTTC. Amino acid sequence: CASSDPGTSNEQFF.

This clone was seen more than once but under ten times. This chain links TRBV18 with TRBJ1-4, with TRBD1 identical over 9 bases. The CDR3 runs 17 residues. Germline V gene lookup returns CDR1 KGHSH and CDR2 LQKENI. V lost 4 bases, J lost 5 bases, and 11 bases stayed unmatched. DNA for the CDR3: TGTGCCAGCTCACAGAGGACAGGGGCCACCTCGAATGAAAAACTGTTTTTT. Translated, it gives CASSQRTGATSNEKLFF.

In nucleotides, the CDR3 is TGTGCCAGCAGCTTAGATCAGGGCAGGGCCTACGAGCAGTACTTC. This sequence encodes CASSLDQGRAYEQYF. This chain links TRBV11-2 with TRBJ2-7, with D maybe TRBD1 (5 bases). Germline loops: CDR1 SGHAT, CDR2 FQNNGV. The CDR3 loop spans 15 amino acids. V lost 0 bases and J 2 bases, leaving 11 bases between the germline ends.

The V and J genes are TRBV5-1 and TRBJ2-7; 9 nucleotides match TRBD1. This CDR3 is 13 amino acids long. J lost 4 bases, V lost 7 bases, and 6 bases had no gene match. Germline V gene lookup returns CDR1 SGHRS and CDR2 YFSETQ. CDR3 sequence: CASSSTGGYEQYF. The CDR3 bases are TGCGCCAGCTCGTCGACAGGGGGTTACGAGCAGTACTTC.

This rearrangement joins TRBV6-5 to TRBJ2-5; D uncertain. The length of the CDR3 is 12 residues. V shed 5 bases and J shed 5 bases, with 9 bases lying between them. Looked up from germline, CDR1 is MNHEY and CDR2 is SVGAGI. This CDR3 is CASSPGMETQYF. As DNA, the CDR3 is TGTGCCAGCAGTCCGGGTATGGAGACCCAGTACTTC.